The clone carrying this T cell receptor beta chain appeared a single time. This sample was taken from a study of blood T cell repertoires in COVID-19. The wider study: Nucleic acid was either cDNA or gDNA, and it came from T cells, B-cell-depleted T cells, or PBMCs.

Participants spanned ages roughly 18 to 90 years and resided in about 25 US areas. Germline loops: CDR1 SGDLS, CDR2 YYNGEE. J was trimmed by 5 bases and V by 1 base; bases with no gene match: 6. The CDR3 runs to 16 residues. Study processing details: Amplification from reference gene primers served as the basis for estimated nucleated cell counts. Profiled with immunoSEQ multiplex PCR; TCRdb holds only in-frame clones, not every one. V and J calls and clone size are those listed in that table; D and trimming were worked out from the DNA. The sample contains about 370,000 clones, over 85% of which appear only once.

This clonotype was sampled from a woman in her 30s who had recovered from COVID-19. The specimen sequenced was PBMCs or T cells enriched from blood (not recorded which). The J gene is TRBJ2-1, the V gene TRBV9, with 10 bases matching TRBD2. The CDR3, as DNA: TGTGCCAGCAGCGTATCCACTAGCGGGGTTCACAATGAGCAGTTCTTC. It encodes CASSVSTSGVHNEQFF.